Below, 32 T cell receptor beta chains from the same sample are listed, as sequenced in a study of T cells in Graves' hyperthyroidism and ophthalmopathy. Amplification targeted TCR beta CDR3 regions from RNA transcripts. RT-PCR in the first round (using the HTBI primer set) targeted the TCR CDR3. TCRdb passed the multiplex PCR reads through MiXCR, listing each CDR3 protein once. This table has hundreds of thousands of distinct CDR3 sequences, approximately 15% appearing once. The sequencing sample was made of blood. These receptors all come from a man aged 18-30 years with Graves' ophthalmopathy.

This clonotype was seen ten or more times. The gene calls are TRBV12-3 or TRBV12-4 and TRBJ2-2; the match to TRBD1 covers 8 bases. This CDR3 comprises 15 residues. J gave up 4 bases and V 6 bases, and 7 bases lay outside the gene matches. Written as DNA, the CDR3 is TGTGCCAGCAGCCGCAGGGGGCGCGGCACCGGGGAGCTGTTTTTT. It encodes CASSRRGRGTGELFF.

There are many counts of this clonotype. The rearrangement links TRBV10-3 to TRBJ1-1; D is ambiguous. Germline values: CDR1 ENHRY, CDR2 SYGVKD. The CDR3 runs to 15 residues. Trimming stripped 3 bases from V and 0 bases from J, with 11 bases between. The chain's CDR3 is CAISELGPLNTEAFF. The CDR3 DNA sequence: TGTGCCATCAGTGAATTAGGACCGCTGAACACTGAAGCTTTCTTT.

This rearrangement joins TRBV4-1 to TRBJ2-1; 12 bases align to TRBD2. V shed 1 base, J shed 9 bases, and the junction held 10 bases outside the gene matches. The germline gives CDR1 MGHRA, CDR2 YSYEKL. The CDR3 is 17 residues long. The CDR3 DNA follows: TGCGCCAGCAGCCAAGGTGCCTCTAGCGGGAGGGATGGTGAGCAGTTCTTC. Its protein product is CASSQGASSGRDGEQFF.

This clonotype was found a few times. The V gene is TRBV6-1, the J gene TRBJ1-1; D not resolved. The CDR3 contains 14 residues. CDR1 and CDR2 from the germline V gene are MNHNS and SASEGT. Trimming stripped 5 bases from V and 5 bases from J, with 15 bases between. The CDR3 spells CASSWQALGTEAFF. The CDR3, as DNA: TGTGCCAGCAGTTGGCAGGCCTTGGGGACTGAAGCTTTCTTT.

The chain links TRBV7-3 to TRBJ2-5, with D maybe TRBD2 (6 bases). The CDR3 loop spans 17 amino acids. Trimming pared 6 bases from V and 4 bases from J, leaving 24 bases between. Germline CDR1 SGHTA, CDR2 FQGTGA. The CDR3: CASSFGTRGGERETQYF. CDR3 DNA sequence: TGTGCCAGCAGTTTTGGGACCCGAGGCGGGGAGAGAGAGACCCAGTACTTC. Variable domain in full (rest from reference TRBV7-3 and TRBJ2-5): GAGVSQTPSNKVTEKGKYVELRCDPISGHTALYWYRQSLGQGPEFLIYFQGTGAADDSGLPNDRFFAVRPEGSVSTLKIQRTERGDSAVYLCASSFGTRGGERETQYFGPGTRLLVL.

This clonotype was counted many times. The chain couples TRBV10-3 to TRBJ2-7; TRBD2 matches 15 bases. This CDR3 has 16 residues. Trimming cost V 4 bases and J 7 bases; bases outside gene matches: 8. Germline V gene data show CDR1 as ENHRY and CDR2 as SYGVKD. Here the CDR3 reads CAISGHGTSGRQEQYF. The CDR3 DNA sequence: TGTGCCATCAGTGGCCACGGGACTAGCGGGAGGCAAGAGCAGTACTTC.

This clonotype was observed a handful of times. Just one base apart from a much larger clone, this may be a read error. The V gene is TRBV10-3, the J gene TRBJ1-1; D uncertain. The CDR3 has 15 residues. CDR1 ENHRY and CDR2 SYGVKD come from the germline V gene. The CDR3 DNA sequence: TGTGCCATCAGTGAGTCAATGGTACCTAACACTGAAGCTTCCTTT. It is translated as CAISESMVPNTEASF.

This clonotype showed up just a few times. The chain is built from TRBV11-2 and TRBJ1-2; D call uncertain. Germline CDR1 and CDR2: SGHAT and FQNNGV. CDR3 length equals 14 residues. Trimming cost V 3 bases and J 1 base, with 9 bases left between them. The CDR3 DNA reads TGTGCCAGCAGCTTGGTGTCGCTTAACTATGGCTACACCTTC. This translates into CASSLVSLNYGYTF.

This clonotype was observed many times. The V call is TRBV2, the J call TRBJ2-7; D could derive from TRBD1 or TRBD2 (5 bases each). The CDR3 consists of 14 residues. V shed 6 bases and J shed 0 bases, with 12 bases lying between them. CDR1 is SNHLY and CDR2 is FYNNEI in the germline V gene. CDR3 in DNA: TGTGCCAGCAGACGGGACGGGGACTCCTACGAGCAGTACTTC. Translating it yields CASRRDGDSYEQYF.

Many counts were recorded for this clonotype. V is TRBV15 and J is TRBJ2-1; TRBD2 matches 13 bases. The V gene's germline CDR1 is LNHNV and CDR2 YYDKDF (reference sequence). The CDR3 runs to 18 residues. The J segment lost 7 bases and the V segment lost 5 bases, leaving 14 bases of the junction unmatched. The CDR3 spells CATSGRLAGGPLGNEQFF. As DNA, the CDR3 is TGTGCCACCAGCGGACGACTAGCGGGAGGCCCTCTGGGGAATGAGCAGTTCTTC.

This clonotype was counted at least ten times. The rearrangement links TRBV20-1 to TRBJ2-1; 7 nucleotides agree with TRBD1. CDR3 length: 12 residues. Per the germline V gene, CDR1 is DFQATT and CDR2 is SNEGSKA (reference sequence). The V segment lost 5 bases and the J segment 7 bases; nucleotides outside the gene matches: 5. This CDR3 is CSALTGLNEQFF. The CDR3 coding sequence is TGCAGTGCTCTGACAGGGTTAAATGAGCAGTTCTTC.

The chain couples TRBV12-3 or TRBV12-4 to TRBJ1-1; 9 bases fit TRBD1. The CDR3 sequence is 14 residues long. The ends lost 5 bases at V and 8 bases at J; junction bases unmatched: 9. Here the CDR3 reads CASSEPGQGSEAFF. The CDR3 DNA is TGTGCCAGCAGTGAGCCGGGACAGGGTTCGGAAGCTTTCTTT.

This clonotype has at least ten counts. The chain carries TRBV20-1 and TRBJ2-5; 7 nucleotides line up with TRBD2. V was clipped by 0 bases and J by 4 bases; unmatched bases: 8. Germline V CDR1 and CDR2: DFQATT, SNEGSKA (reference sequence). The CDR3 spans 15 residues. The CDR3 region has the DNA TGCAGTGCTAGAGACCTGTCGCGGGGGACAGAGACCCAGTACTTC. Translating it yields CSARDLSRGTETQYF.

This clonotype was picked up many times. The V and J genes are TRBV30 and TRBJ2-3; tentative D call: TRBD1 (6 bases). The ends were cut back, 8 bases at V and 0 bases at J, with 12 bases in the middle. This CDR3 region has 13 residues. Germline CDR1 reads GTSNPN; CDR2 reads SVGIG (reference sequence). CDR3 amino acids: CALSRGSTDTQYF. The CDR3 nucleotides are TGTGCCCTATCTAGGGGGAGCACAGATACGCAGTATTTT.

This clonotype was counted many times. CDR3 region: CASSFVAGAGIVATEAFF. The DNA of the CDR3 is TGTGCCAGCAGTTTCGTCGCGGGGGCGGGCATTGTGGCCACTGAAGCTTTCTTT. J is TRBJ1-1 and V is TRBV27, with D possibly matching TRBD1 (6 bases). V lost 3 bases and J 4 bases, leaving 24 bases between the germline ends. The CDR3 totals 18 residues. Per the germline V gene, CDR1 is MNHEY and CDR2 is SMNVEV (reference sequence).

This clonotype was picked up many times. The CDR3 bases are TGTGCCAGCAGCTCCAATCCGACTAGCGGGGGTACCTCCGGGGAGCTGTTTTTT. It specifies CASSSNPTSGGTSGELFF. The chain employs TRBV7-2 and TRBJ2-2; TRBD2 matches at 12 bases. From germline, CDR1 is SGHTA and CDR2 FQGNSA. This CDR3 has 18 amino acids. V lost 4 bases and J lost 6; bases outside the gene matches: 12.

This clonotype has ten or more counts. The gene calls are TRBV6-1 and TRBJ1-2, with D hard to call. The CDR3 totals 17 residues. Germline V gives CDR1 MNHNS, CDR2 SASEGT. V lost 6 bases to trimming and J lost 4 bases, with 24 bases between them. CDR3 coding DNA: TGTGCCAGCAGCTACGTGTGGGGTGCCCTTACGCTCTATGGCTACACCTTC. Translation gives CASSYVWGALTLYGYTF.

There are many counts of this clonotype. The J gene is TRBJ2-5, the V gene TRBV6-6; 10 bases line up with TRBD2. V shed 2 bases and J 1 base; nucleotides not matched to a gene: 1. This CDR3 has 15 residues. Germline CDR1 and CDR2: MNHNY and SVGAGI (reference sequence). The CDR3 loop reads CASSYLAGAQETQYF. The CDR3 region has the DNA TGTGCCAGCAGTTACCTAGCGGGGGCCCAAGAGACCCAGTACTTC.

This clonotype was seen ten or more times. The V gene is TRBV7-8, the J gene TRBJ1-1; a possible D gene is TRBD1 (6 bases). Trimming removed 1 base from V and 3 bases from J, with 12 bases in between. CDR1 SGHVS and CDR2 FQNEAQ come from the germline V gene. This CDR3 contains 15 residues. The CDR3 sequence is CASSLGGGRDTEAFF. The CDR3 bases are TGTGCCAGCAGCTTAGGAGGGGGTCGAGACACTGAAGCTTTCTTT.

This clonotype has a handful of counts. This sequence joins TRBV4-1 and TRBJ2-7; TRBD2 agrees at 13 bases. CDR3 size: 18 residues. J lost 3 bases, V lost 4 bases, and 12 bases had no gene match. Germline CDR1 and CDR2: MGHRA and YSYEKL. The CDR3, as DNA: TGCGCCAGCAGCCCCGATCCGGGACTAGCGGGATCTGACTACGAGCAGTACTTC. It yields the protein CASSPDPGLAGSDYEQYF.

At least ten counts were recorded for this clonotype. The genes are TRBV30 and TRBJ2-3, with 9 positions matching TRBD2. CDR1 and CDR2 from the germline V gene are GTSNPN and SVGIG (reference sequence). With V trimmed by 4 bases and J by 4 bases, 3 bases remained unmatched. The CDR3 is 13 amino acids. The CDR3 coding sequence is TGTGCCTGGACTGCGGGAGGGGCAGATACGCAGTATTTT. As protein: CAWTAGGADTQYF.

The chain is built from TRBV5-4 and TRBJ2-1; possible D gene TRBD2, 5 bases. The germline gives CDR1 SGHNT, CDR2 YYREEE (reference sequence). The V end lost 0 bases, the J end lost 7 bases, and 11 bases lay between the germline ends. This CDR3 contains 14 residues. CDR3: CASSLGTEENEQFF. CDR3 coding DNA: TGTGCCAGCAGCTTGGGGACTGAGGAAAATGAGCAGTTCTTC.

The chain uses TRBV5-1 and TRBJ1-4; 7 positions agree with TRBD1. This CDR3 is 19 amino acids long. Germline V CDR1 and CDR2: SGHRS, YFSETQ. V lost 0 bases and J lost 1; bases outside the gene matches: 12. CDR3 sequence: CASSLGQGTGLGTNEKLFF. The CDR3 nucleotides are TGCGCCAGCAGCTTGGGACAGGGAACAGGATTAGGAACTAATGAAAAACTGTTTTTT.

The chain couples TRBV19 to TRBJ1-2, with D unclear. Looked up from germline, CDR1 is LNHDA and CDR2 is SQIVND (reference sequence). This CDR3 is 13 amino acids long. V was pared by 8 bases and J by 4 bases, with 14 bases between. CDR3 bases: TGTGCCAGTTTTCTGGATTCCGGCTATGGCTACACCTTC. Amino acids: CASFLDSGYGYTF.

The table lists this clonotype with a few counts. The chain links TRBV19 to TRBJ1-2; 10 bases map to TRBD1. Germline loops: CDR1 LNHDA, CDR2 SQIVND (reference sequence). The CDR3 contains 14 residues. V trimming: 9 bases; J trimming: 6 bases; junction bases outside the gene matches: 10. CDR3 sequence reads: CASQLTGTGDGYTF. As DNA, the CDR3 is TGTGCCAGCCAACTCACCGGGACAGGGGATGGCTACACCTTC.

V and J are TRBV5-4 and TRBJ2-7; possible D gene TRBD1, 6 bases. This CDR3 is built from 16 residues. The germline CDR1 and CDR2 sequences are SGHNT and YYREEE (reference sequence). Trimming cost V 4 bases and J 0 bases, with 17 bases left between them. CDR3: CASSTSRTAFSYEQYF. CDR3 in DNA: TGTGCCAGCAGCACTTCCAGGACAGCTTTCTCCTACGAGCAGTACTTC.

The table lists this clonotype with many counts. CDR3 bases: TGTGCCACCAGCAGGGGCACAGGGGCAGAGACCCAGTACTTC. This encodes CATSRGTGAETQYF. The genes are TRBV15 and TRBJ2-5; 7 bases are a match to TRBD1. This CDR3 has 14 amino acids. The germline gives CDR1 LNHNV, CDR2 YYDKDF (reference sequence). V gave up 3 bases and J gave up 4 bases; unmatched junction bases: 5.

J is TRBJ2-5 and V is TRBV7-2; D may match TRBD1 or TRBD2 (6 bases each). CDR3 length equals 15 residues. Germline CDR1 and CDR2: SGHTA and FQGNSA. With 3 bases removed from V and 3 bases from J, the gap between germline ends came to 14 bases. CDR3 coding DNA: TGTGCCAGCAGCTTGGTGGGGGGCGGAGAAGAGACCCAGTACTTC. This encodes CASSLVGGGEETQYF.

This clonotype was recorded at least ten times. V and J are TRBV12-5 and TRBJ1-5; perhaps TRBD1 as D (5 bases). The germline gives CDR1 LGHNT, CDR2 FRNRAP. CDR3 length: 15 amino acids. Deletions cut 2 bases from V and 6 bases from J, with 14 bases between. In DNA form, the CDR3 reads TGTGCTAGTGGTTTGAGGGCAGGGTTGGTTCAGCCCCAGCATTTT. It specifies CASGLRAGLVQPQHF.

The sample holds a few counts of this clonotype. CDR3 region: CSVMGGGTGSLGDGYTF. The CDR3 bases are TGCAGCGTGATGGGTGGGGGGACAGGGAGTTTGGGAGATGGCTACACCTTC. The chain joins TRBV29-1 to TRBJ1-2, with TRBD1 matching 9 bases. The trim removed 6 bases at V and 6 bases at J, leaving 20 bases unmatched. This CDR3 spans 17 amino acids. The V gene's germline CDR1 is SQVTM and CDR2 ANQGSEA.

The chain uses TRBV25-1 and TRBJ2-3, with D hard to call. Deletions cut 1 base from V and 5 bases from J, with 10 bases between. In germline, CDR1 is MGHDK, CDR2 SYGVNS. The length of the CDR3 is 14 residues. The CDR3 DNA reads TGTGCCAGCAGTGAATGGGAACGGGTAGATACGCAGTATTTT. The encoded protein is CASSEWERVDTQYF.

In its sample, this clonotype was seen many times. The chain is built from TRBV7-2 and TRBJ2-5, with 16 positions matching TRBD2. The V segment lost 5 bases and the J segment 5 bases; nucleotides outside the gene matches: 5. The CDR3 is 16 residues long. Germline values: CDR1 SGHTA, CDR2 FQGNSA. The CDR3 sequence: CASSVGTSGRAETQYF. The CDR3 DNA reads TGTGCCAGCAGCGTCGGGACTAGCGGGAGGGCGGAGACCCAGTACTTC.